This T cell receptor (beta chain) was captured in a study of vaccination and CD4 T cells after COVID-19. At the level of the study: Typically, post-vaccine samples were obtained a median roughly 70 days after dose two, within a range of 14 to 241. Cells were stimulated with overlapping spike peptides from SARS-CoV-2, HCoV-NL63, HCoV-OC43 and HCoV-229E. Cultures acting as controls obtained a CEFX pool, an HIV-1 Nef pool, or no peptide.

The CDR3 runs 16 residues. In germline, CDR1 is SGHRS, CDR2 YFSETQ. With 0 bases removed from V and 5 bases from J, the gap between germline ends came to 16 bases. Treatment denoted: approximately nine-day PBMC culture with coronavirus spike peptide pools or control peptides (ViraFEST assay). ViraFEST used peptide pools to expand antigen-specific T cells, then sequenced TCRs. Sequenced with the Oncomine TCR Beta short-read assay was DNA taken from cultured CD4+ T cells. TCRdb passed the PCR reads through MiXCR, listing each CDR3 protein once. Counted here are some 16,000 distinct CDR3 sequences, over 70% occurring once; the ten biggest clones make up about 4.6%. A note on this clonotype: Its antigen is still unknown.

V and J are TRBV5-1 and TRBJ2-3; a possible D gene is TRBD2 (5 bases). The TCR originated in a human donor who had recovered from COVID-19. Sequencing was performed on CD4+ T cells from blood, cultured in vitro. The CDR3 spells CASSLGGSGPRDTQYF. The DNA for the CDR3 is TGCGCCAGCAGCTTGGGTGGCAGCGGCCCCCGAGATACGCAGTATTTT.